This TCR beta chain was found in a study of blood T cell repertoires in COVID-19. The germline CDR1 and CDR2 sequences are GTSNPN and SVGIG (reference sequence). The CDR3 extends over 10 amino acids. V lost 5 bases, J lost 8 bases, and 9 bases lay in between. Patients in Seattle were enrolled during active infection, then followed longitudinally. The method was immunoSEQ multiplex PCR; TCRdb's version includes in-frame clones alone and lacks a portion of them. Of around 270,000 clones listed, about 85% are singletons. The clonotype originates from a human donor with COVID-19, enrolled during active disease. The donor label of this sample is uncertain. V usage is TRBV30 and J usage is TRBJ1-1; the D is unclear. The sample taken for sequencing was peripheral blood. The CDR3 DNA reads TGTGCCTGGGGCTCGAGGGAAGCTTTCTTT. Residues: CAWGSREAFF.